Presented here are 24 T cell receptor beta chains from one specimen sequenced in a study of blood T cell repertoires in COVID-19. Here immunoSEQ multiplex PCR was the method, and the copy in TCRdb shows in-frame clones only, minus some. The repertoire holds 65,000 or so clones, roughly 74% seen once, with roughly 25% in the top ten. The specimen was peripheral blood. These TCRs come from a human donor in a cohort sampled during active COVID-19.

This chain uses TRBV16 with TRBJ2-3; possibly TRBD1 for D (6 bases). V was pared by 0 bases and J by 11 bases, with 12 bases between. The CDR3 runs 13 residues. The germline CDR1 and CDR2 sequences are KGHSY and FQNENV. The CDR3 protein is CASSQSTETGQYF. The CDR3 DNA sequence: TGTGCCAGCAGCCAATCCACTGAGACAGGGCAGTATTTT.

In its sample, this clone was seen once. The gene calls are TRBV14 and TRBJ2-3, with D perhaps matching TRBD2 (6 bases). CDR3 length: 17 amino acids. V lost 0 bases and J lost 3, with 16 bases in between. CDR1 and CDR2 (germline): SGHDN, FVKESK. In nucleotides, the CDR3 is TGTGCCAGCAGCCAAGATAGGCGCGGGACGGGGACAGATACGCAGTATTTT. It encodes CASSQDRRGTGTDTQYF.

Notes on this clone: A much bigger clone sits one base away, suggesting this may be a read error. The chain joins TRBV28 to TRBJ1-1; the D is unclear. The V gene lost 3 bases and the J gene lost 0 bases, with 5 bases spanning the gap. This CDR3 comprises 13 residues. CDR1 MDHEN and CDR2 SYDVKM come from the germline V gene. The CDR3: CASSFIVNTEAFF. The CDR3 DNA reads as TGTGCCAGCAGTTTTATAGTGAACACTGAAGCTTTCTTT.

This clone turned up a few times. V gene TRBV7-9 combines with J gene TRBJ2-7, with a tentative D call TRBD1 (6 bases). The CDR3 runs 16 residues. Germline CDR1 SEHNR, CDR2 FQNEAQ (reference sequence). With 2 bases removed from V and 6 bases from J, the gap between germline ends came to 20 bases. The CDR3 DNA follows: TGTGCCAGCAGCTTAATGGGGCCCAGGGGTCAGGGCGAGCAGTACTTC. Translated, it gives CASSLMGPRGQGEQYF.

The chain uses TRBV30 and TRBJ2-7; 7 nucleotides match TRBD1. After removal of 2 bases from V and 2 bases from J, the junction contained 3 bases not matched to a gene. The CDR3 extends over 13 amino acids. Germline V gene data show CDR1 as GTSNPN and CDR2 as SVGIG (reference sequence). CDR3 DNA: TGTGCCTGGAGTTTCGGGACAGCCTACGAGCAGTACTTC. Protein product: CAWSFGTAYEQYF.

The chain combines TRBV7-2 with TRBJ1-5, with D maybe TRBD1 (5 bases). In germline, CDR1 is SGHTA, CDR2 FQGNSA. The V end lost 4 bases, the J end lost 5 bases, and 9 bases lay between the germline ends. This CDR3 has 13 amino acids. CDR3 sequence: CASSWGRDQPQHF. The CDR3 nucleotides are TGTGCCAGCAGCTGGGGCAGGGATCAGCCCCAGCATTTT.

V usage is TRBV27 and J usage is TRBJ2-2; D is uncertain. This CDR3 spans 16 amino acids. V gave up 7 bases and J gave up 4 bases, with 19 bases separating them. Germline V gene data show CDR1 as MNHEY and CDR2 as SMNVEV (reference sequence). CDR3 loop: CASKNRVSVATGELFF. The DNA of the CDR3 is TGTGCCAGCAAAAACAGAGTTTCCGTCGCCACCGGGGAGCTGTTTTTT.

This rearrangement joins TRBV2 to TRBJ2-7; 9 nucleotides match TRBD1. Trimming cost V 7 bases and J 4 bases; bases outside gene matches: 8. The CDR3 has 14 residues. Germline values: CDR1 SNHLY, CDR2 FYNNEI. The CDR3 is CASTGQGRGYEQYF. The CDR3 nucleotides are TGTGCCAGCACCGGACAGGGGAGAGGGTACGAGCAGTACTTC.

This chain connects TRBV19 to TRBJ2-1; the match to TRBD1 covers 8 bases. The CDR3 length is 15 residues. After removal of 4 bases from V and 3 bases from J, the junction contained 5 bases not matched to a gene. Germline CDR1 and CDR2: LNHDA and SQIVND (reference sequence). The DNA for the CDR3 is TGTGCCAGTAGTAGGGCGGACAGGGACTACAATGAGCAGTTCTTC. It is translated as CASSRADRDYNEQFF.

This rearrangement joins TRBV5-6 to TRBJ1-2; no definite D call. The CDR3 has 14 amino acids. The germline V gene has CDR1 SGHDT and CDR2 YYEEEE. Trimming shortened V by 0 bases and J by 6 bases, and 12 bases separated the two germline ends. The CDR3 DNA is TGTGCCAGCAGCTTGGTTGAGGTTAGAAATGGCTACACCTTC. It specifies CASSLVEVRNGYTF.

DNA for the CDR3: TGTGCCAGCTCACCCCCTCTTGGGACAGAGGGGTCCTACGAGCAGTACTTC. It translates to CASSPPLGTEGSYEQYF. The chain employs TRBV18 and TRBJ2-7, with 7 bases identical to TRBD1. The CDR3 consists of 17 residues. Germline V CDR1 and CDR2: KGHSH, LQKENI. Trimming took 3 bases from V and 1 from J; bases not matched to a gene: 12.

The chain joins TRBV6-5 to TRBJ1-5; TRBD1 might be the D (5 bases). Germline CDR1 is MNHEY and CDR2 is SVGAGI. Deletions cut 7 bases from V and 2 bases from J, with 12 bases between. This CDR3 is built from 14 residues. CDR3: CASMPGTGNQPQHF. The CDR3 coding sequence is TGTGCCAGCATGCCCGGGACTGGCAATCAGCCCCAGCATTTT.

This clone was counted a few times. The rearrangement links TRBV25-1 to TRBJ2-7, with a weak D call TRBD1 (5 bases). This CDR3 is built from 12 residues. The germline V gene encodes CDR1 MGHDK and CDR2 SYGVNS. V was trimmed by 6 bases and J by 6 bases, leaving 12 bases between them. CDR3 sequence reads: CASRFGRGEQYF. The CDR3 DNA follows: TGTGCCAGCAGGTTTGGTAGGGGCGAGCAGTACTTC.

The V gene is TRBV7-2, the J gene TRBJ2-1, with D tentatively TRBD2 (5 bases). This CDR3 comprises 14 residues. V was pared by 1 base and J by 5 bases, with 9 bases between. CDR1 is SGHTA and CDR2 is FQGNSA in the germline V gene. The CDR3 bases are TGTGCCAGCAGCTTAGGAGGGATTAACAATGAGCAGTTCTTC. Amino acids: CASSLGGINNEQFF.

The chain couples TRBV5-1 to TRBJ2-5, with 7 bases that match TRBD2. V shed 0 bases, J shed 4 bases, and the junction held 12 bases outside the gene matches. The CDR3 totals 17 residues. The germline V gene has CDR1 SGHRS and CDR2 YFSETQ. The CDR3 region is CASSLAGGRLSGETQYF. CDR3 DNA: TGCGCCAGCAGCTTGGCTGGCGGGAGACTTTCAGGAGAGACCCAGTACTTC.

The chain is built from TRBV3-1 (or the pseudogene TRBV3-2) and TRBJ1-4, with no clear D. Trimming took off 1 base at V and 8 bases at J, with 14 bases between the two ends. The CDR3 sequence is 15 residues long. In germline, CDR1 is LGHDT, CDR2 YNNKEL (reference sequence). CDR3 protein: CASSQVLRSFEKLFF. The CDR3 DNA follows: TGTGCCAGCAGCCAAGTACTAAGGTCTTTCGAAAAACTGTTTTTT.

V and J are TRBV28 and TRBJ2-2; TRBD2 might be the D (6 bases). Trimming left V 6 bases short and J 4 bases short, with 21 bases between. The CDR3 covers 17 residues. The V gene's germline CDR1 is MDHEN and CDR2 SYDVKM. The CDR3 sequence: CASRGEWREGFTGELFF. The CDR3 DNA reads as TGTGCCAGCAGGGGGGAGTGGCGGGAAGGCTTCACCGGGGAGCTGTTTTTT.

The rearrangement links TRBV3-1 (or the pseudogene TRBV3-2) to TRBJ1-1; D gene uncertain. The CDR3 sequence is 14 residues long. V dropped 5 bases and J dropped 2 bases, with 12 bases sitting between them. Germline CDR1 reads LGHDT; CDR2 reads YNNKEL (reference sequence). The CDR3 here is CASSSSGSNTEAFF. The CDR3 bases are TGTGCCAGCAGCTCCTCGGGAAGTAACACTGAAGCTTTCTTT.

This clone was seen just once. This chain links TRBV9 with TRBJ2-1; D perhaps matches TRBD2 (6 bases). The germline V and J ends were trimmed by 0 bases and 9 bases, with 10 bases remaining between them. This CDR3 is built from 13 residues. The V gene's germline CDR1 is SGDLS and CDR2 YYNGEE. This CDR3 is CASSVEEGTEQFF. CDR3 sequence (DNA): TGTGCCAGCAGCGTAGAGGAGGGGACTGAGCAGTTCTTC.

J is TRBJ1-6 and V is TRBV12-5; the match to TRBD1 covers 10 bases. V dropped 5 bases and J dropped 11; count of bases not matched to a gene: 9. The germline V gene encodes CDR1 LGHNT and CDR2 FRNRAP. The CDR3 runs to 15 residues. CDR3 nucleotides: TGTGCTAGTGGTGCCGAGACAGGGGGCGGAACACCCCTCCACTTT. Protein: CASGAETGGGTPLHF.

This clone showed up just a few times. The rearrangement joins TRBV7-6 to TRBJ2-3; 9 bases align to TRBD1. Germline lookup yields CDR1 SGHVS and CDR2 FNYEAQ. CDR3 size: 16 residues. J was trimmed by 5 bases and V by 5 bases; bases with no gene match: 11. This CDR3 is CASSPRTGQGIDTQYF. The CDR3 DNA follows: TGTGCCAGCAGCCCAAGGACGGGACAGGGCATAGATACGCAGTATTTT.

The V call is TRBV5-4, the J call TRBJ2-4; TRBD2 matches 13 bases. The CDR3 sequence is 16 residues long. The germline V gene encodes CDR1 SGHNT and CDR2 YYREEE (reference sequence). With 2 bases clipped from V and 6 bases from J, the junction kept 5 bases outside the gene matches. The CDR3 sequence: CASSLRTSGRTNIQYF. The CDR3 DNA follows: TGTGCCAGCAGCTTACGGACTAGCGGGAGAACAAACATTCAGTACTTC.

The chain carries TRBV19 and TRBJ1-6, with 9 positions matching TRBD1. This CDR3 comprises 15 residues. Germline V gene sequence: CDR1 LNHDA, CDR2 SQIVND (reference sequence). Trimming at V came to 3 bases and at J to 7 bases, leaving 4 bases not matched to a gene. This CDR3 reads CASSMGQGINSPLHF. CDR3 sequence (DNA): TGTGCCAGTAGTATGGGACAGGGAATCAATTCACCCCTCCACTTT.

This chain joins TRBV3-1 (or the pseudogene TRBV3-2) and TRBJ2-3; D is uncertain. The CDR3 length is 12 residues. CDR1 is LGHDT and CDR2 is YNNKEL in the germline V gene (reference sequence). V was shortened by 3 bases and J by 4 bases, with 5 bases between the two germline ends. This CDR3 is CASSHRADTQYF. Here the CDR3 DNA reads TGTGCCAGCAGCCATAGAGCAGATACGCAGTATTTT.